The TCR beta chain described here comes from a study of cytomegalovirus exposure and HLA in healthy donors. General study results and limits: The authors listed 150 or so TCR beta chains as cytomegalovirus-associated.

The study drew the donors from its roughly 110-subject validation cohort, separate from the roughly 700-subject first cohort. The V gene's germline CDR1 is SNHLY and CDR2 FYNNEI. V lost 8 bases and J 3 bases, leaving 11 bases between the germline ends. This CDR3 spans 13 amino acids. Method: immunoSEQ multiplex PCR; TCRdb's copy keeps in-frame clones and lacks some. Among around 350,000 clones listed, around 86% were seen once. To note about this clone: The antigen remains undetermined.

This sequence joins TRBV2 and TRBJ1-5; possible D gene TRBD1, 5 bases. Material: PBMCs. The source of this sequence is a woman aged 18-29 years in good health and CMV-seronegative. CDR3 in DNA: TGTGCCAGCCGCGTGGGGCCCAATCAGCCCCAGCATTTT. Its translation: CASRVGPNQPQHF.